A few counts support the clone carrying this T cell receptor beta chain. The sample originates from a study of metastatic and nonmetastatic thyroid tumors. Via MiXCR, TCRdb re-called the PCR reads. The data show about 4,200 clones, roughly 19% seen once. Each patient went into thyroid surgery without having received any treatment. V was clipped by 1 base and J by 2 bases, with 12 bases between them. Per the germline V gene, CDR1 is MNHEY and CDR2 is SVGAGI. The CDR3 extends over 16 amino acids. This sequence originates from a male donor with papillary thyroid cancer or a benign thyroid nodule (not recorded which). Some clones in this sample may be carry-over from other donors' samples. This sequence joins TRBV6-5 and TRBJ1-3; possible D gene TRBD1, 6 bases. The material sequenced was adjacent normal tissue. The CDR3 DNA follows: TGTGCCAGCAGTTACTTGCCCCCAGGGGCTGGAAACACCATATATTTT. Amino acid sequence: CASSYLPPGAGNTIYF.